Given below is one T cell receptor (beta chain) in context. The antigen is undetermined. This sample is part of a study of T-cell reconstitution after alpha-beta-depleted transplantation in children. General study results and limits: Hyperexpanded clones declined; after one year, newly produced T cells mostly supplied diversity. Reportedly, roughly two months post-transplant, alpha-beta T cells arose from several hundred expanded graft clones.

With V trimmed by 4 bases and J by 6 bases, 7 bases remained unmatched. This CDR3 region has 15 residues. Germline CDR1 is LGHDT and CDR2 is YNNKEL (reference sequence). The TCRbeta library incorporated unique molecular identifiers. TCRdb reanalysed the PCR reads using MiXCR and keeps one entry per CDR3 protein. This table holds hundreds of thousands of distinct CDR3 sequences, approximately 15% found once. The sequencing here drew on PBMCs, mostly from graft donor cells, taken 360 days after TCRalphabeta/CD19-depleted stem cell transplant. The sequence was collected from a male patient aged 5 to 17 who had a stem cell transplant for acute lymphoblastic leukemia, so the T cells may come from the graft donor. The chain combines TRBV3-1 with TRBJ2-7; 12 nucleotides agree with TRBD2. As DNA, the CDR3 is TGTGCCAGCAGCCTCGGACTAGCGGGAACCCCCGAGCAGTACTTC. Translation gives CASSLGLAGTPEQYF.